The clone carrying this T cell receptor (beta chain) showed up just a few times. Its target is unknown. This sample is part of a study of T-cell memory formation after mild COVID-19. Whole-study results and caveats: Balance between CD4 and CD8 was seen in clones contracting day 15 to 85, and a CD4+ lean was seen in later expanders.

The germline CDR1 and CDR2 sequences are SEHNR and FQNEAQ (reference sequence). CDR3 size: 17 residues. The ends lost 3 bases at V and 0 bases at J; junction bases unmatched: 8. TCRdb re-called the 5' RACE reads through MiXCR, storing one row per CDR3 protein. Among 500,000 to 650,000 distinct CDR3 sequences listed, roughly a fifth were seen once. Sequencing used PBMCs or a T cell subset sorted from them (not recorded which). This sequence was found in an adult woman who had mild COVID-19 (a few samples of this study predate the infection). Cell type and time point are not known. The chain employs TRBV7-9 and TRBJ2-5; 9 bases map to TRBD2. The DNA for the CDR3 is TGTGCCAGCAGCTTCAACGCTCTAGCGGGAAACCAAGAGACCCAGTACTTC. Translation: CASSFNALAGNQETQYF.